The 4 T cell receptor beta chains in this list originate from one sample, sequenced in a study of PD-1 blockade in classical Hodgkin lymphoma. Sequencing used immunoSEQ multiplex PCR; TCRdb keeps in-frame clones, though not all of them. Among some 96,000 clones listed, approximately 80% were seen once. Exposure to brentuximab vedotin varied, and each patient had relapsed following autologous stem cell transplantation. Material: peripheral blood mononuclear cells (PBMCs), obtained at baseline. These receptor sequences come from a human donor with classical Hodgkin lymphoma.

The chain recombines TRBV29-1 with TRBJ2-3; D call uncertain. V was clipped by 6 bases and J by 0 bases, with 7 bases between them. The CDR3 totals 12 residues. Germline assignment: CDR1 SQVTM and CDR2 ANQGSEA. CDR3 sequence: CSVRPSTDTQYF. DNA for the CDR3: TGCAGCGTACGGCCGAGCACAGATACGCAGTATTTT.

J is TRBJ2-5 and V is TRBV28, with TRBD2 as a possible D gene (6 bases). The germline gives CDR1 MDHEN, CDR2 SYDVKM. V gave up 8 bases and J gave up 5 bases, with 15 bases separating them. CDR3 size: 13 residues. CDR3 residues: CASRGLRVETQYF. In DNA, the CDR3 is TGTGCCAGCCGGGGACTCAGGGTGGAGACCCAGTACTTC.

V usage is TRBV5-1 and J usage is TRBJ2-1; 7 bases fit TRBD2. Germline values: CDR1 SGHRS, CDR2 YFSETQ. V was clipped by 0 bases and J by 1 base; unmatched bases: 10. CDR3 length equals 18 residues. CDR3 amino acids: CASSLGRGGRGSYNEQFF. In nucleotides, the CDR3 is TGCGCCAGCAGCTTGGGGCGGGGCGGGAGAGGGTCCTACAATGAGCAGTTCTTC. Together with reference TRBV5-1 and TRBJ2-1, the CDR3 gives the full variable domain: KAGVTQTPRYLIKTRGQQVTLSCSPISGHRSVSWYQQTPGQGLQFLFEYFSETQRNKGNFPGRFSGRQFSNSRSEMNVSTLELGDSALYLCASSLGRGGRGSYNEQFFGPGTRLTVL.

The V gene is TRBV5-1, the J gene TRBJ1-1; 9 bases are a match to TRBD1. In germline, CDR1 is SGHRS, CDR2 YFSETQ. This CDR3 comprises 15 residues. V gave up 5 bases and J gave up 4 bases; unmatched junction bases: 9. The CDR3 bases are TGCGCCAGCAGGGTGTCACAGGGGGCTGGCACTGAAGCTTTCTTT. This codes for CASRVSQGAGTEAFF.